Each of the 6 T cell receptor beta chains below was sequenced from the same sample in a study of molecular identifiers for immune sequencing clone quantification. TCRdb ran MiXCR on the PCR reads and lists one entry per CDR3 protein. The sample carries around 480,000 distinct CDR3 sequences, about a fifth recorded once. The sequenced sample was naive CD8+ T cells from blood, with Jurkat cell RNA spiked in. Subset in this sample: FACS-sorted CD8+CD4-CCR7+CD45RA+ naive T cells. These receptors were taken from a human donor in good health. Some libraries in this study had Jurkat cell RNA spiked in.

To note about this clonotype: A read error may explain this, as a much larger clone is one base away. In nucleotides, the CDR3 is TGTGCCAGCAGACCAGGGAACTACGAGCAGCACTTC. Its translation is CASRPGNYEQHF. This chain links TRBV28 with TRBJ2-7; TRBD1 might be the D (5 bases). The CDR3 length is 12 residues. Germline-derived CDR1 and CDR2 are MDHEN and SYDVKM.

The chain recombines TRBV13 with TRBJ2-5, with a tentative D call TRBD2 (7 bases). Germline CDR1 PRHDT, CDR2 FYEKMQ (reference sequence). V lost 3 bases and J lost 5, with 16 bases in between. The CDR3 consists of 15 residues. The DNA for the CDR3 is TGTGCCAGCAGCTTCCGTGGGGGGGCCGGGGAGACCCAGTACTTC. It is translated as CASSFRGGAGETQYF. Based on the CDR3 plus reference TRBV13 and TRBJ2-5, the full variable domain is AAGVIQSPRHLIKEKRETATLKCYPIPRHDTVYWYQQGPGQDPQFLISFYEKMQSDKGSIPDRFSAQQFSDYHSELNMSSLELGDSALYFCASSFRGGAGETQYFGPGTRLLVL.

The V gene is TRBV9, the J gene TRBJ2-7, with a possible D match to TRBD2 (5 bases). The germline V and J ends were trimmed by 4 bases and 3 bases, with 17 bases remaining between them. Germline V CDR1 and CDR2: SGDLS, YYNGEE. CDR3 length: 15 amino acids. CDR3 in amino acids: CASSPTELVFYEQYF. The CDR3 coding sequence is TGTGCCAGCAGCCCAACGGAACTAGTATTCTACGAGCAGTACTTC.

The table lists this clonotype with a few counts. The gene calls are TRBV30 and TRBJ2-6; possibly TRBD1 or TRBD2 for D (5 bases each). CDR3 length: 14 residues. Trimming shortened V by 1 base and J by 3 bases, and 7 bases separated the two germline ends. The germline V gene has CDR1 GTSNPN and CDR2 SVGIG (reference sequence). The chain's CDR3 is CAWSAGSGANVLTF. CDR3 nucleotide sequence: TGTGCCTGGAGTGCAGGGAGTGGGGCCAACGTCCTGACTTTC.

The rearrangement joins TRBV24-1 to TRBJ2-1, with D hard to call. The CDR3 is 15 amino acids. V was pared by 3 bases and J by 4 bases, with 12 bases between. Germline V gene data show CDR1 as KGHDR and CDR2 as SFDVKD. The CDR3 sequence: CATSDNAGPYNEQFF. The CDR3 nucleotides are TGTGCCACCAGTGATAACGCTGGTCCGTACAATGAGCAGTTCTTC.

The gene calls are TRBV7-9 and TRBJ2-5, with D perhaps matching TRBD2 (5 bases). The CDR3 loop spans 16 amino acids. Germline CDR1 is SEHNR and CDR2 is FQNEAQ (reference sequence). The germline V and J ends were trimmed by 5 bases and 5 bases, with 21 bases remaining between them. This chain's CDR3 is CASSPSDGVLGETQYF. DNA for the CDR3: TGTGCCAGCAGCCCCTCGGACGGGGTCCTTGGGGAGACCCAGTACTTC.